One and the same sample provided the 6 T cell receptor beta chains below, sequenced in a study of beta chain features in type 1 diabetes. Expressed TCRB transcripts were sequenced after all isolated RNA was converted to cDNA. Some clones are missing from TCRdb's copy, which holds only in-frame ones; the method was immunoSEQ multiplex PCR. This sample has nearly 350,000 clones, with 6.5% to 10% found just once. The sample consisted of central memory CD4+ T cells from blood. Receptor source: a woman aged 18-29 years in good health.

The sample holds a few counts of this clone. The rearrangement joins TRBV29-1 to TRBJ1-2; 12 bases are shared with TRBD1. This CDR3 region has 14 residues. CDR1 is SQVTM, CDR2 ANQGSEA, per germline. V was clipped by 6 bases and J by 6 bases; unmatched bases: 8. CDR3 residues: CSVTRDRGPHGYTF. The CDR3, as DNA: TGCAGCGTGACCCGGGACAGGGGGCCTCATGGCTACACCTTC. Together with reference TRBV29-1 and TRBJ1-2, the CDR3 gives the full variable domain: SAVISQKPSRDICQRGTSLTIQCQVDSQVTMMFWYRQQPGQSLTLIATANQGSEATYESGFVIDKFPISRPNLTFSTLTVSNMSPEDSSIYLCSVTRDRGPHGYTFGSGTRLTVV.

The CDR3 coding sequence is TGTGCCAGCAGCTTGAATGGACACACGGGCTACACCTTC. It translates to CASSLNGHTGYTF. This chain links TRBV7-9 with TRBJ1-2; D might be TRBD1 (5 bases). This CDR3 comprises 13 residues. Germline V CDR1 and CDR2: SEHNR, FQNEAQ (reference sequence). V was shortened by 3 bases and J by 8 bases, with 13 bases between the two germline ends. The full variable domain, completed using reference TRBV7-9 and TRBJ1-2, is DTGVSQNPRHKITKRGQNVTFRCDPISEHNRLYWYRQTLGQGPEFLTYFQNEAQLEKSRLLSDRFSAERPKGSFSTLEIQRTEQGDSAMYLCASSLNGHTGYTFGSGTRLTVV.

This chain links TRBV19 with TRBJ2-1, with D unclear. CDR1 and CDR2 from the germline V gene are LNHDA and SQIVND (reference sequence). The CDR3 length is 16 residues. V was pared by 5 bases and J by 2 bases, with 16 bases between. CDR3 sequence (DNA): TGTGCCAGTAGTCGAACCTCGGCTACAACCTACAATGAGCAGTTCTTC. Translation: CASSRTSATTYNEQFF. Drawing the rest from reference TRBV19 and TRBJ2-1, the complete variable domain is DGGITQSPKYLFRKEGQNVTLSCEQNLNHDAMYWYRQDPGQGLRLIYYSQIVNDFQKGDIAEGYSVSREKKESFPLTVTSAQKNPTAFYLCASSRTSATTYNEQFFGPGTRLTVL.

This clone appeared a few times. Written as DNA, the CDR3 is TGCAGCGGCGGGACAGCGAACACTGAAGCTTTCTTT. It yields the protein CSGGTANTEAFF. The chain links TRBV29-1 to TRBJ1-1; 7 nucleotides match TRBD1. The CDR3 extends over 12 amino acids. CDR1 SQVTM and CDR2 ANQGSEA come from the germline V gene. With V trimmed by 7 bases and J by 1 base, 3 bases remained unmatched.

The chain couples TRBV29-1 to TRBJ2-7; D may be TRBD2 (5 bases). Germline loops: CDR1 SQVTM, CDR2 ANQGSEA. The CDR3 is 13 residues long. V lost 7 bases and J lost 0, with 13 bases in between. The CDR3, as DNA: TGCAGCGCCTGGACTGAGAGCTCCTACGAGCAGTACTTC. Encoded protein: CSAWTESSYEQYF.

The chain couples TRBV9 to TRBJ2-5; D is possibly TRBD2 (7 bases). The germline CDR1 and CDR2 sequences are SGDLS and YYNGEE. Trimming shortened V by 4 bases and J by 1 base, and 14 bases separated the two germline ends. This CDR3 has 15 amino acids. CDR3 sequence reads: CASSTGGQFQETQYF. The CDR3 DNA is TGTGCCAGCAGCACGGGGGGACAATTCCAAGAGACCCAGTACTTC.